The T cell receptor (beta chain) described here comes from a study of blood T cell repertoires in COVID-19. Study information: The study drew acute and convalescent COVID-19 samples from the United States, Italy and Spain. Sample material is recorded as cDNA or gDNA derived from T cells, B-cell-depleted T cells, or PBMCs.

Authors' analysis steps: It was from reference gene primer amplification that nucleated cell counts were estimated. Profiled with immunoSEQ multiplex PCR; TCRdb holds only in-frame clones, not every one. The D gene and trimming were derived from the DNA, and the V and J assignments and clone size from that table. The sample has 90,000 to 130,000 clones, 88% seen once. V lost 6 bases and J lost 7; bases outside the gene matches: 14. Germline-derived CDR1 and CDR2 are KGHDR and SFDVKD. There are 16 residues in the CDR3. Source material: peripheral blood. This receptor was obtained from a woman aged 45-65 years with acute or convalescent COVID-19. The V call is TRBV24-1, the J call TRBJ2-1; 7 bases align to TRBD2. The CDR3 protein is CATSSPAVAGENEQFF. Written as DNA, the CDR3 is TGTGCCACCAGTTCCCCGGCGGTGGCGGGGGAGAATGAGCAGTTCTTC.